This T cell receptor (beta chain) came from a study of chemoradiotherapy in HPV16-positive cancers. In the study overall: A couple of HPV16-positive patients' cells yielded candidate HPV-specific clones and common motifs.

Findings and caveats of the study: Candidate HPV-specific clones and E7-related TCR motifs grew in tumor during treatment. Better recurrence-free survival went with HPV-responsive T-cell expansion in HPV16-positive patients.

This clone appeared once. Its target is not known. The data were produced by immunoSEQ multiplex PCR, yet TCRdb's version contains in-frame clones alone and is incomplete. Here the sample spans under 6,500 clones, roughly 82% being singletons. The CDR3 is 15 amino acids. V trimming: 0 bases; J trimming: 3 bases; junction bases outside the gene matches: 2. Germline CDR1 and CDR2: SEHNR and FQNEAQ (reference sequence). The chain carries TRBV7-9 and TRBJ2-1; 7 bases align to TRBD2. The source of this sequence is a human donor with HPV-associated anogenital cancer. The sample was tumor tissue, taken from a patient who underwent chemoradiotherapy. CDR3: CASSLAGGNYNEQFF. For the CDR3, the DNA is TGTGCCAGCAGCTTAGCGGGGGGGAACTACAATGAGCAGTTCTTC.